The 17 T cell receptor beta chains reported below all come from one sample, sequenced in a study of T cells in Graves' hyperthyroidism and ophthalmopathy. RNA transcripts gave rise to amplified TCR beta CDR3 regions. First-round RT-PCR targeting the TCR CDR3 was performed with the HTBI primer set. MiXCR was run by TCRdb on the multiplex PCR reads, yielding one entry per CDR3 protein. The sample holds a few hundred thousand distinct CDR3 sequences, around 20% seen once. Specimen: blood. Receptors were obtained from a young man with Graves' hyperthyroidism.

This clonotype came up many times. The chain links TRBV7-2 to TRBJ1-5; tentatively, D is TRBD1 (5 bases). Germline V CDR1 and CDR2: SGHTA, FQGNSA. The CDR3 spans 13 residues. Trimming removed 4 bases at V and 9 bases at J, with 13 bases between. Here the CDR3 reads CASSSGTFLPQHF. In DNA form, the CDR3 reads TGTGCCAGCAGCTCAGGGACGTTCTTGCCCCAGCATTTT.

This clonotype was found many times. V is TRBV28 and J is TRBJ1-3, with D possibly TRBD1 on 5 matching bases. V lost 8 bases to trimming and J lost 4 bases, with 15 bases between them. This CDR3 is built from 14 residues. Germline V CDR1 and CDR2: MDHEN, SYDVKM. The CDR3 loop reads CASVGTRAGNTIYF. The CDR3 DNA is TGTGCCAGCGTCGGCACCAGGGCAGGAAACACCATATATTTT. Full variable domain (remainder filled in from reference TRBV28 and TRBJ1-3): DVKVTQSSRYLVKRTGEKVFLECVQDMDHENMFWYRQDPGLGLRLIYFSYDVKMKEKGDIPEGYSVSREKKERFSLILESASTNQTSMYLCASVGTRAGNTIYFGEGSWLTVV.

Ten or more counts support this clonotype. The CDR3 here is CASSILANYGYTF. The CDR3 DNA is TGTGCCAGTAGTATTTTAGCTAACTATGGCTACACCTTC. The chain employs TRBV19 and TRBJ1-2; D gene unclear. CDR3 length: 13 residues. The germline gives CDR1 LNHDA, CDR2 SQIVND (reference sequence). Trimming took off 3 bases at V and 0 bases at J, with 5 bases between the two ends.

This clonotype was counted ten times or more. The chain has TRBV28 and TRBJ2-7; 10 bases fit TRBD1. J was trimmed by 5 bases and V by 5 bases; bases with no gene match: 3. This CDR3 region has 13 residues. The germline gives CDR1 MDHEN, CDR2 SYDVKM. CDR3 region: CASSETGGHEQYF. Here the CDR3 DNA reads TGTGCCAGCAGTGAGACAGGGGGCCACGAGCAGTACTTC.

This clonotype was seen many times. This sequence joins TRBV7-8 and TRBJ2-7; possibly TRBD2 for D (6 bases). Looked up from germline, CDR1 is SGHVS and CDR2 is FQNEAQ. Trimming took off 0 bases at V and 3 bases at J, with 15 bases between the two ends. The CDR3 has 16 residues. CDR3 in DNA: TGTGCCAGCAGCTTAGCGTTGGAGCGGGCGATCTACGAGCAGTACTTC. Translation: CASSLALERAIYEQYF. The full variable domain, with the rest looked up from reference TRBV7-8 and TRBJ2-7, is GAGVSQSPRYKVAKRGQDVALRCDPISGHVSLFWYQQALGQGPEFLTYFQNEAQLDKSGLPSDRFFAERPEGSVSTLKIQRTQQEDSAVYLCASSLALERAIYEQYFGPGTRLTVT.

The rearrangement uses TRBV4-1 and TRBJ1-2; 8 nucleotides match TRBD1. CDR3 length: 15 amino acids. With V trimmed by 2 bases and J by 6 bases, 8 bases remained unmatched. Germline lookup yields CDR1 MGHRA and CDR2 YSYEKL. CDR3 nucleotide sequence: TGCGCCAGCAGCCAACCCACAGGGGGAAGAAATGGCTACACCTTC. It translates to CASSQPTGGRNGYTF.

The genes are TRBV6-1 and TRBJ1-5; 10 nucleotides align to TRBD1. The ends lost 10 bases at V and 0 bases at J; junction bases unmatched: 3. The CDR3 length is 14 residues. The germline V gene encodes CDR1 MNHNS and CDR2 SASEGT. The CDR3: CATGTGDSNQPQHF. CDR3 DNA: TGTGCCACCGGGACAGGGGATAGCAATCAGCCCCAGCATTTT.

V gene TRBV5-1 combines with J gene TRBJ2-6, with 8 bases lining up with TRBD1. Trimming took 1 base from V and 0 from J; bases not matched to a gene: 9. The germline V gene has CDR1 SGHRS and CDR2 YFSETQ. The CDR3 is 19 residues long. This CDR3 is CASSLRAGQGLSGANVLTF. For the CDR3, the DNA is TGCGCCAGCAGCTTGAGGGCAGGACAGGGCCTCTCTGGGGCCAACGTCCTGACTTTC.

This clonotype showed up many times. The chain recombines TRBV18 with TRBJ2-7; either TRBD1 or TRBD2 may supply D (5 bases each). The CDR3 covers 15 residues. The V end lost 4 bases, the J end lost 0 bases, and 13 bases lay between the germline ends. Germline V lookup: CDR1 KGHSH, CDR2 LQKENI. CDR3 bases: TGTGCCAGCTCACTTACCGCCGGGACCTCCTACGAGCAGTACTTC. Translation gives CASSLTAGTSYEQYF.

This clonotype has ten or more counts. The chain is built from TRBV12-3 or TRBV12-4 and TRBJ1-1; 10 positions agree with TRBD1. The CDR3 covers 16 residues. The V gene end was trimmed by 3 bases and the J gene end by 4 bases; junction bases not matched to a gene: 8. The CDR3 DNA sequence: TGTGCCAGCAGTTTCAGGCGACAGGGGGCTGTCACTGAAGCTTTCTTT. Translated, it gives CASSFRRQGAVTEAFF.

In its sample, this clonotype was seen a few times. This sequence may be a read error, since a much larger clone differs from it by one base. The CDR3 coding sequence is TGCGCCAGCAGCGCCGGGACATCCCTCGAGACCCAGTACTTC. It yields the protein CASSAGTSLETQYF. The gene calls are TRBV5-1 and TRBJ2-5, with a possible D match to TRBD1 (6 bases). CDR1 is SGHRS, CDR2 YFSETQ, per germline. Trimming removed 4 bases at V and 5 bases at J, with 15 bases between. This CDR3 region has 14 residues. Drawing the rest from reference TRBV5-1 and TRBJ2-5, the complete variable domain is KAGVTQTPRYLIKTRGQQVTLSCSPISGHRSVSWYQQTPGQGLQFLFEYFSETQRNKGNFPGRFSGRQFSNSRSEMNVSTLELGDSALYLCASSAGTSLETQYFGPGTRLLVL.

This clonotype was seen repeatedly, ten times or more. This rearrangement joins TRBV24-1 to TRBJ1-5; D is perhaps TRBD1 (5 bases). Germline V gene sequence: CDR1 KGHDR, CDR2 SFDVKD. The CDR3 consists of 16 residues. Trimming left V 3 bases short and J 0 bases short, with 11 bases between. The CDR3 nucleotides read TGTGCCACCAGTGATGGGGGACGGACTAGCAATCAGCCCCAGCATTTT. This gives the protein CATSDGGRTSNQPQHF.

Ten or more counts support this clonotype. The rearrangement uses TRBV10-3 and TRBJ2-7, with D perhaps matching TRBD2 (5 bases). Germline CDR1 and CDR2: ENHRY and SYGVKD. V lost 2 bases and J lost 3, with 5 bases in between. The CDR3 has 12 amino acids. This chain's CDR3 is CAISEEGYEQYF. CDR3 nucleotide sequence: TGTGCCATCAGTGAGGAGGGCTACGAGCAGTACTTC.

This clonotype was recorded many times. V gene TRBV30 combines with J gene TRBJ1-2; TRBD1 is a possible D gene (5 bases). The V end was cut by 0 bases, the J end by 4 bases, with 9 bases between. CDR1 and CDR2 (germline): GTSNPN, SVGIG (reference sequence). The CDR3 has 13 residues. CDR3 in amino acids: CAWSVGTGYGYTF. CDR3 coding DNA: TGTGCCTGGAGTGTCGGGACCGGCTATGGCTACACCTTC.

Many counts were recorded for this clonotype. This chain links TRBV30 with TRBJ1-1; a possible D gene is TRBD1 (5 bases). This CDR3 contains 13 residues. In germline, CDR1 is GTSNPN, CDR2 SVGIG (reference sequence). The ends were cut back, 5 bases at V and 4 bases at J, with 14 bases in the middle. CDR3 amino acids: CAWSWGAGTEAFF. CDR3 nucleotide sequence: TGTGCCTGGTCTTGGGGCGCCGGCACTGAAGCTTTCTTT.

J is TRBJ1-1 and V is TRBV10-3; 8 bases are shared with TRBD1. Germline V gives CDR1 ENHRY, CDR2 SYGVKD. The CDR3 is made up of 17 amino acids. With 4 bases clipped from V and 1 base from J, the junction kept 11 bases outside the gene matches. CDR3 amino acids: CAISGTRGQGKNTEAFF. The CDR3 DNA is TGTGCCATCAGTGGCACACGCGGACAGGGAAAGAACACTGAAGCTTTCTTT.

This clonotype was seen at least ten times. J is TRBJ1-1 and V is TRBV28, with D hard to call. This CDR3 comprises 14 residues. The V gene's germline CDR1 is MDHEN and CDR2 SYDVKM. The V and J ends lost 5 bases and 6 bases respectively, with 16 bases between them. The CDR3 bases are TGTGCCAGCAGTCCCGACTACCCCCGGGCTGAAGCTTTCTTT. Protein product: CASSPDYPRAEAFF.